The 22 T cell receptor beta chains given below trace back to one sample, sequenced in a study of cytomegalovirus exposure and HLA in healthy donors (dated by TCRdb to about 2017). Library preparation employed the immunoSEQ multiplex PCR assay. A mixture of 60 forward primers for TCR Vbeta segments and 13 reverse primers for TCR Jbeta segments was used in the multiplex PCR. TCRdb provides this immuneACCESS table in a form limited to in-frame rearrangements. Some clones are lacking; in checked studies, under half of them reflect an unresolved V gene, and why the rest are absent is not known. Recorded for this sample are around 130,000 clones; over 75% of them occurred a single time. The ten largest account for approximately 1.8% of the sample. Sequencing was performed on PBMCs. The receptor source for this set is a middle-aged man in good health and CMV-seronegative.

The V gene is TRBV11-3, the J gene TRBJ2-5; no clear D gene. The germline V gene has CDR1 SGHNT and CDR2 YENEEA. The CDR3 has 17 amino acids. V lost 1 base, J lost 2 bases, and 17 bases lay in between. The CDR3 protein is CASSLGQRHPSQETQYF. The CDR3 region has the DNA TGTGCCAGCAGCTTAGGCCAGCGCCACCCCTCACAAGAGACCCAGTACTTC.

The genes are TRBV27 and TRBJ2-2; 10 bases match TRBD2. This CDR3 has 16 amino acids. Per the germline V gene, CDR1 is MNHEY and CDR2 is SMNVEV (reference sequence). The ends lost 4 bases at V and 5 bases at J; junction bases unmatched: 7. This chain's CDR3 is CASSYLAGVSTGELFF. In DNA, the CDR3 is TGTGCCAGCAGTTACCTAGCGGGAGTGAGTACCGGGGAGCTGTTTTTT.

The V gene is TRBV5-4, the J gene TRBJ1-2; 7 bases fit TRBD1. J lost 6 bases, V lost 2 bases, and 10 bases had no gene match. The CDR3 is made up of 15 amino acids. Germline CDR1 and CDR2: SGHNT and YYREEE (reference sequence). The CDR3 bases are TGTGCCAGCAGCTTCGGCCCGGACAGGTTCGATGGCTACACCTTC. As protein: CASSFGPDRFDGYTF.

The CDR3 DNA sequence: TGTGCCAGCACCCTGAGGGGGGGCGGCGGCTACACCTTC. Amino acids: CASTLRGGGGYTF. The chain carries TRBV9 and TRBJ1-2, with D possibly matching TRBD1 (6 bases). V shed 6 bases and J shed 8 bases, with 17 bases lying between them. Germline values: CDR1 SGDLS, CDR2 YYNGEE. This CDR3 region has 13 residues.

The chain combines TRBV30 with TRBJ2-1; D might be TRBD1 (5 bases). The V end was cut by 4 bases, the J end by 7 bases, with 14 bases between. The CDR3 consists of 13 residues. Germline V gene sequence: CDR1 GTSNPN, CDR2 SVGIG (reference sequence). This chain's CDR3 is CAWNWQGRNEQFF. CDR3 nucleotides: TGTGCCTGGAATTGGCAGGGAAGGAATGAGCAGTTCTTC. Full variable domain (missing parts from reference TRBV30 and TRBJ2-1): SQTIHQWPATLVQPVGSPLSLECTVEGTSNPNLYWYRQAAGRGLQLLFYSVGIGQISSEVPQNLSASRPQDRQFILSSKKLLLSDSGFYLCAWNWQGRNEQFFGPGTRLTVL.

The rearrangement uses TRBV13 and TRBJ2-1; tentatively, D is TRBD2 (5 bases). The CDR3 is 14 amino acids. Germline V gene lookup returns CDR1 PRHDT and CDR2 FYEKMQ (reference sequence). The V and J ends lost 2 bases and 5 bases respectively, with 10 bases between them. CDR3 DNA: TGTGCCAGCAGCTTACGTGGACTCCACAATGAGCAGTTCTTC. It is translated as CASSLRGLHNEQFF.

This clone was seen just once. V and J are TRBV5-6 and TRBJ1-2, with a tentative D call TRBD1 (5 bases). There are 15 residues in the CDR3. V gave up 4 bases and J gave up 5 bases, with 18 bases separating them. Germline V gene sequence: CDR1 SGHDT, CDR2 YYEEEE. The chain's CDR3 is CASSGRFGREYGYTF. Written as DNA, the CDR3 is TGTGCCAGCAGCGGACGGTTTGGCAGGGAATATGGCTACACCTTC.

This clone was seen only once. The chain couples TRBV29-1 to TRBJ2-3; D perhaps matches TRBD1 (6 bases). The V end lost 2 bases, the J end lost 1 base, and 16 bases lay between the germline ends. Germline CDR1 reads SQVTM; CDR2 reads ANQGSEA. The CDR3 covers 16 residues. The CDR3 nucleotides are TGCAGCGTTGAAAGGGGGAGAGTTCCGGGCACAGATACGCAGTATTTT. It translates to CSVERGRVPGTDTQYF.

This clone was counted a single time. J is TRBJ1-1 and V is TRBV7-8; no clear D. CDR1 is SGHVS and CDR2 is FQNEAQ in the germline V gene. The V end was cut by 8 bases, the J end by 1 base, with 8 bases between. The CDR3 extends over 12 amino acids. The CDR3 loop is CASRAPNTEAFF. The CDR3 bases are TGTGCCAGCCGAGCCCCGAACACTGAAGCTTTCTTT.

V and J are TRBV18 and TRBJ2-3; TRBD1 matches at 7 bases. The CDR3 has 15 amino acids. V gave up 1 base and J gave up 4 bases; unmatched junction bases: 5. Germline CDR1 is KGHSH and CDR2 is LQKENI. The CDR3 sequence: CASSPQQGISDTQYF. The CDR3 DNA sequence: TGTGCCAGCTCACCACAACAGGGGATCTCAGATACGCAGTATTTT. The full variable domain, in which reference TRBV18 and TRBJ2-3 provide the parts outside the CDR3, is NAGVMQNPRHLVRRRGQEARLRCSPMKGHSHVYWYRQLPEEGLKFMVYLQKENIIDESGMPKERFSAEFPKEGPSILRIQQVVRGDSAAYFCASSPQQGISDTQYFGPGTRLTVL.

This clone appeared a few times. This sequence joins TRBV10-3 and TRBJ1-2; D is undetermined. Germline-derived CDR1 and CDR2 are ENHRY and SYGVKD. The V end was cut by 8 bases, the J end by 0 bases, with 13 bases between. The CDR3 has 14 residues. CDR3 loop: CAIQGAATNYGYTF. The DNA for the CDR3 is TGTGCCATCCAAGGAGCGGCAACTAACTATGGCTACACCTTC.

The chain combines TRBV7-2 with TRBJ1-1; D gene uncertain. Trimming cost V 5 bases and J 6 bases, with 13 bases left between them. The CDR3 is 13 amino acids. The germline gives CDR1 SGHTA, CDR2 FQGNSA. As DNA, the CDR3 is TGTGCCAGCAGCGCCAGAACGGGATCTGAAGCTTTCTTT. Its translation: CASSARTGSEAFF.

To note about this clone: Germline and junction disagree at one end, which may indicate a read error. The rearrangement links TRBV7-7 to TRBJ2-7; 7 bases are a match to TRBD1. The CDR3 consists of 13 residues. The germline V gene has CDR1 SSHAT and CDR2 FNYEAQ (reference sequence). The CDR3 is CASSLGQDYEQYF. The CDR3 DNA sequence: TGTGCTAGCAGCCTAGGACAGGACTACGAGCAGTACTTC.

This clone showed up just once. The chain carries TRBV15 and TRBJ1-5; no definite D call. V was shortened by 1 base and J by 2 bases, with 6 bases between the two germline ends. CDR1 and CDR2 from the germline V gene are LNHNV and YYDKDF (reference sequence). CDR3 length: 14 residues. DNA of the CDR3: TGTGCCACCAGCAGAGGAGGCGGCAATCAGCCCCAGCATTTT. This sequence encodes CATSRGGGNQPQHF.

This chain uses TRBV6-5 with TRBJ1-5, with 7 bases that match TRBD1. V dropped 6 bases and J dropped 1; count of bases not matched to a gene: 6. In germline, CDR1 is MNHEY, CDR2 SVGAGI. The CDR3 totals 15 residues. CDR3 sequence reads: CASSPTGMSNQPQHF. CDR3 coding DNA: TGTGCCAGCAGCCCGACAGGGATGAGCAATCAGCCCCAGCATTTT.

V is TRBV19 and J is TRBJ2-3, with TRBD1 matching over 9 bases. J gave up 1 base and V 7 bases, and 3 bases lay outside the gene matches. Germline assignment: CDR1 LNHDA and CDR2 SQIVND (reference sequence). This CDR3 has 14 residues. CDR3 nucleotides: TGTGCCAGTAAAACAGGGGGCGGCACAGATACGCAGTATTTT. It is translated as CASKTGGGTDTQYF.

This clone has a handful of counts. As DNA, the CDR3 is TGTGCCAGCAGCGTAGTGGCGGATTCATATGGCTACACCTTC. This gives the protein CASSVVADSYGYTF. The chain is built from TRBV9 and TRBJ1-2, with D uncertain. This CDR3 region has 14 residues. V lost 0 bases to trimming and J lost 5 bases, with 11 bases between them. Germline assignment: CDR1 SGDLS and CDR2 YYNGEE.

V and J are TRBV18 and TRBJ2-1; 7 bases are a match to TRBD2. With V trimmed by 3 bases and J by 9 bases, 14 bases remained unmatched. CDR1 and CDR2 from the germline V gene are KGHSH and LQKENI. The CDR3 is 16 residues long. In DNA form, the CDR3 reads TGTGCCAGCTCACCGGGGTTAGCGGGCTCAGGTGGTGAGCAGTTCTTC. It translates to CASSPGLAGSGGEQFF.

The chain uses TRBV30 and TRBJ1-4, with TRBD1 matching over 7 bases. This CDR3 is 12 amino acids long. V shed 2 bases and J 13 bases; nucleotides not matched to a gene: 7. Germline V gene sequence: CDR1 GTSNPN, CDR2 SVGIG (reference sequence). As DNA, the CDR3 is TGTGCCTGGAGTTTTGACAGGGAAGGACTGTTTTTT. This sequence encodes CAWSFDREGLFF.

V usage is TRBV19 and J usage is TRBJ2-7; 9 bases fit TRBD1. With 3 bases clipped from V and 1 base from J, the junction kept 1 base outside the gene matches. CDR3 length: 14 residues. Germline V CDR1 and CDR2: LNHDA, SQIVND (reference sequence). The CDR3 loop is CASSMGQGSYEQYF. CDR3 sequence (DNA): TGTGCCAGTAGTATGGGACAGGGATCCTACGAGCAGTACTTC.

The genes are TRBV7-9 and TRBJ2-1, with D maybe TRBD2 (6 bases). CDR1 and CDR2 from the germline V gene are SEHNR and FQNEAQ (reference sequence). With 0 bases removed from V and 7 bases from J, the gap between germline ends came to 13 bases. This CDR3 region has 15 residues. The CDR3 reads CASSLASGWKNEQFF. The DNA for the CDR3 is TGTGCCAGCAGCTTAGCGAGCGGGTGGAAGAATGAGCAGTTCTTC. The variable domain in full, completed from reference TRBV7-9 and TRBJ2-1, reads DTGVSQNPRHKITKRGQNVTFRCDPISEHNRLYWYRQTLGQGPEFLTYFQNEAQLEKSRLLSDRFSAERPKGSFSTLEIQRTEQGDSAMYLCASSLASGWKNEQFFGPGTRLTVL.

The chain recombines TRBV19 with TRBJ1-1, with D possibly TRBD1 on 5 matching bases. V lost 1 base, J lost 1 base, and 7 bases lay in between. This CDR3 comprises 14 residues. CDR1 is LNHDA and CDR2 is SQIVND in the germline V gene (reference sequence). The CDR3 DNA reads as TGTGCCAGTAGTATAGGACAGCCGAACACTGAAGCTTTCTTT. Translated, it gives CASSIGQPNTEAFF.